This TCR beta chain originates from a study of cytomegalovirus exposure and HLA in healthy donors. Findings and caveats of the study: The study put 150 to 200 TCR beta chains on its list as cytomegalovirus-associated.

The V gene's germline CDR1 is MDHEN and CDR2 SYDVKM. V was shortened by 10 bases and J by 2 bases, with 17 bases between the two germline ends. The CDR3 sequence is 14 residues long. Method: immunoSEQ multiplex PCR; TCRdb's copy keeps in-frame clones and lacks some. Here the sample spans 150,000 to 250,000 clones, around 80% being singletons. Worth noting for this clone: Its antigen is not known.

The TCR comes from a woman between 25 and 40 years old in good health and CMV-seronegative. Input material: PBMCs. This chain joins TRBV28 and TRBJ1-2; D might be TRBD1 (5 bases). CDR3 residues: CATPKAGRNYGYTF. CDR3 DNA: TGTGCCACCCCAAAGGCGGGACGGAACTATGGCTACACCTTC.